The TCR beta chain under discussion was sequenced for a study of regulatory T cells in long-lasting Graves disease. Whole-study context: Antithyroid drugs had been taken by newly diagnosed Graves' patients for under 3 months. Study findings and constraints: Patients with persistent disease showed a bias toward TRBV28, TRBJ1-2 and TRBJ2-5.

This clonotype came up a few times. Its matching antigen is unknown. Both iRepertoire HTBI primers and Arm-PCR of CDR3 regions were used to build the TCR beta libraries. Source study methods: Detected in the samples were approximately 58 TRBV and approximately 14 TRBJ segments. TCRdb called the multiplex PCR reads again in MiXCR, with one record for every CDR3 protein. TCRdb, rather than the study authors, made the V and J calls. The data hold hundreds of thousands of distinct CDR3 sequences, with around 17% observed a single time. V dropped 11 bases and J dropped 6 bases, with 13 bases sitting between them. There are 11 residues in the CDR3. In germline, CDR1 is LNHDA, CDR2 SQIVND (reference sequence). Described time point: newly diagnosed GD, antithyroid drugs for less than 3 months. Extracted PBMC RNA gave rise to the TCR library. These same records also appear under a second study, on T cells in Graves' hyperthyroidism and ophthalmopathy.

V and J are TRBV19 and TRBJ1-2; D perhaps matches TRBD1 (5 bases). The sample was peripheral blood mononuclear cells (PBMCs), taken at new diagnosis, from a patient treated with antithyroid drugs. This receptor was identified in a woman in her thirties with Graves disease. As DNA, the CDR3 is TGTGCCGCCAGGGTGGGGGATGGCTACACCTTC. It yields the protein CAARVGDGYTF.